A single sample gave rise to the 3 T cell receptor beta chains below, sequenced in a study of T cell changes during pregnancy in multiple sclerosis. This table comes from immunoSEQ multiplex PCR, and its TCRdb copy is limited to in-frame clones, with some not included. The sample records fewer than 35,000 clones, nearly 90% being singletons. Sequenced material: CD4+ T cells from peripheral blood mononuclear cells, taken in the third trimester of pregnancy. These TCRs come from a female donor in good health, enrolled as a control in a pregnancy study.

This clone appeared a single time. The chain employs TRBV2 and TRBJ2-5, with D perhaps TRBD2 (5 bases). The CDR3 contains 13 residues. Germline values: CDR1 SNHLY, CDR2 FYNNEI. Trimming took off 5 bases at V and 5 bases at J, with 12 bases between the two ends. CDR3 protein: CASSPRGYETQYF. CDR3 bases: TGTGCCAGCAGTCCACGAGGGTACGAGACCCAGTACTTC. Full variable domain (rest looked up from reference TRBV2 and TRBJ2-5): EPEVTQTPSHQVTQMGQEVILRCVPISNHLYFYWYRQILGQKVEFLVSFYNNEISEKSEIFDDQFSVERPDGSNFTLKIRSTKLEDSAMYFCASSPRGYETQYFGPGTRLLVL.

The genes are TRBV29-1 and TRBJ2-1, with 8 nucleotides matching TRBD2. Germline V gene lookup returns CDR1 SQVTM and CDR2 ANQGSEA. V was pared by 4 bases and J by 6 bases, with 11 bases of the junction left unmatched. The CDR3 contains 15 residues. The CDR3 sequence is CSVVRVAGGSNEQFF. The CDR3 region has the DNA TGCAGCGTTGTAAGGGTCGCGGGGGGTTCCAATGAGCAGTTCTTC.

This chain joins TRBV10-1 and TRBJ2-2, with a possible D match to TRBD1 (5 bases). CDR3 size: 15 residues. Trimming took off 2 bases at V and 4 bases at J, with 11 bases between the two ends. CDR1 and CDR2 from the germline V gene are WNHNN and SYGVQD (reference sequence). The CDR3 here is CASSEVGDGTGELFF. The CDR3 nucleotides read TGCGCCAGCAGTGAGGTAGGGGATGGCACCGGGGAGCTGTTTTTT.